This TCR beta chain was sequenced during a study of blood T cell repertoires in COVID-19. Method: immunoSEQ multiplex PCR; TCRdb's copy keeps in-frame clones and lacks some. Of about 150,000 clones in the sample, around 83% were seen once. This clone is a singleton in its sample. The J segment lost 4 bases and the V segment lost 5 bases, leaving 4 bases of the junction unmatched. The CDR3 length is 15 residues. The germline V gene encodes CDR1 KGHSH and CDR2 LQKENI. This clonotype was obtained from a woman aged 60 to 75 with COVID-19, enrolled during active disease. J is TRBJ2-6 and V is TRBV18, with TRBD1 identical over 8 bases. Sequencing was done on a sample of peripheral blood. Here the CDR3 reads CASSSDRVGANVLTF. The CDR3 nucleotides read TGTGCCAGCTCATCGGACAGGGTGGGGGCCAACGTCCTGACTTTC.